A selection of T cell receptor beta chains follows, all from one sample in a study of breast tumors, draining lymph nodes, adjacent tissues. Via MiXCR, TCRdb re-called the multiplex PCR reads, giving one row per CDR3 protein. The sample contains some 170,000 distinct CDR3 sequences, 30% to 40% of which appear only once. Sequencing was done on a sample of axillary lymph node tissue. All receptors come from a female donor with breast cancer. Some clones in this sample may be carry-over from other donors' samples. Both conserved end residues are part of each CDR3. The D gene is left open where the match is weak. Not every row has a clone size; where given, it reads once, few, many or a size class.

CDR3 protein: CASSLGGTLAGETQYF; CDR3 DNA: TGTGCCAGCAGTTTAGGTGGGACACTAGCAGGGGAGACCCAGTACTTC; clone size: many; V gene: TRBV12-3/TRBV12-4; J gene: TRBJ2-5; D gene: NA
CDR3 protein: CASSSKRGGLVDNEQSF; CDR3 DNA: TGTGCCAGTAGTTCGAAAAGAGGGGGACTAGTAGATAACGAGCAGTCCTTC; clone size: NA; V gene: TRBV19; J gene: TRBJ2-7; D gene: TRBD2
CDR3 protein: CASSLVASSNQPQHF; CDR3 DNA: TGTGCCAGCAGCTTAGTTGCTAGCTCTAATCAGCCCCAGCATTTT; clone size: NA; V gene: TRBV7-8; J gene: TRBJ1-5; D gene: NA
CDR3 protein: CASSVGGRVSKNTEAFF; CDR3 DNA: TGTGCCAGCAGCGTAGGGGGCAGGGTCTCGAAGAACACTGAAGCTTTCTTT; clone size: NA; V gene: TRBV9; J gene: TRBJ1-1; D gene: NA
CDR3 protein: CSARDWRAGAPEVYEQYF; CDR3 DNA: TGCAGTGCTAGAGATTGGAGAGCGGGAGCGCCCGAGGTGTACGAGCAGTACTTC; clone size: many; V gene: TRBV20-1; J gene: TRBJ2-7; D gene: TRBD2
CDR3 protein: CAWKRRGVGNEQFF; CDR3 DNA: TGTGCCTGGAAGAGACGGGGGGTAGGGAATGAGCAGTTCTTC; clone size: many; V gene: TRBV30; J gene: TRBJ2-1; D gene: TRBD2
CDR3 protein: CSARLGETRYF; CDR3 DNA: TGCAGTGCTAGACTGGGGGAGACCCGGTACTTC; clone size: many; V gene: TRBV20-1; J gene: TRBJ2-5; D gene: NA
CDR3 protein: CSARAPGSSYEQYF; CDR3 DNA: TGCAGTGCTAGGGCACCGGGTTCTTCCTACGAGCAGTACTTC; clone size: many; V gene: TRBV20-1; J gene: TRBJ2-7; D gene: NA
CDR3 protein: CASSHSPGAYEQYF; CDR3 DNA: TGTGCCAGCAGTCACTCCCCAGGGGCCTACGAGCAGTACTTC; clone size: few; V gene: TRBV6-5; J gene: TRBJ2-7; D gene: NA
CDR3 protein: CSARIGSYEQYF; CDR3 DNA: TGCAGTGCTAGAATTGGGTCCTACGAGCAGTACTTC; clone size: many; V gene: TRBV20-1; J gene: TRBJ2-7; D gene: NA
CDR3 protein: CASTPSGTANTEAFF; CDR3 DNA: TGTGCCAGCACCCCTTCCGGGACAGCGAACACTGAAGCTTTCTTT; clone size: few; V gene: TRBV12-3/TRBV12-4; J gene: TRBJ1-1; D gene: TRBD1
CDR3 protein: CASSSPPGTVFYEQYF; CDR3 DNA: TGTGCCAGCAGCTCTCCACCGGGGACGGTTTTTTACGAGCAGTACTTC; clone size: many; V gene: TRBV7-2; J gene: TRBJ2-7; D gene: NA
CDR3 protein: CASSEAGGGTQYF; CDR3 DNA: TGCGCCAGCAGTGAGGCGGGAGGGGGTACGCAGTATTTT; clone size: many; V gene: TRBV10-1; J gene: TRBJ2-3; D gene: TRBD2
CDR3 protein: CATSDFKREGVETRYF; CDR3 DNA: TGCGCCACCAGTGATTTCAAGCGGGAGGGCGTCGAGACCCGGTACTTC; clone size: few; V gene: TRBV24-1; J gene: TRBJ2-5; D gene: TRBD2
CDR3 protein: CASSLAWSSGGNEQFF; CDR3 DNA: TGCGCCAGCAGCTTGGCCTGGTCTAGCGGGGGCAATGAGCAGTTCTTC; clone size: many; V gene: TRBV5-1; J gene: TRBJ2-1; D gene: TRBD2
CDR3 protein: CASSQGRDNGGELFF; CDR3 DNA: TGTGCCAGCAGCCAGGGTAGGGATAATGGCGGGGAGCTGTTTTTT; clone size: many; V gene: TRBV3-2; J gene: TRBJ2-2; D gene: NA
CDR3 protein: CASSTGTGGHQPQHF; CDR3 DNA: TGTGCCAGCAGTACTGGGACAGGGGGCCATCAGCCCCAGCATTTT; clone size: many; V gene: TRBV6-1; J gene: TRBJ1-5; D gene: TRBD1
CDR3 protein: CASQTYGTGDEKLFF; CDR3 DNA: TGTGCCAGTCAGACATACGGGACAGGGGATGAAAAACTGTTTTTT; clone size: many; V gene: TRBV19; J gene: TRBJ1-4; D gene: TRBD1
CDR3 protein: CSVGYDAEAFF; CDR3 DNA: TGCAGCGTTGGGTATGACGCTGAAGCTTTCTTT; clone size: many; V gene: TRBV29-1; J gene: TRBJ1-1; D gene: NA
CDR3 protein: CASSGVWTGGGRGETNEKLFF; CDR3 DNA: TGTGCCAGCAGCGGGGTCTGGACAGGGGGCGGTCGAGGAGAGACCAACGAAAAACTGTTTTTT; clone size: NA; V gene: TRBV2; J gene: TRBJ1-4; D gene: TRBD1
CDR3 protein: CSVADRVGYTF; CDR3 DNA: TGCAGCGTCGCGGACAGGGTCGGCTACACCTTC; clone size: NA; V gene: TRBV29-1; J gene: TRBJ1-2; D gene: TRBD1
CDR3 protein: CASSWAGVYEQYF; CDR3 DNA: TGTGCCAGCAGTTGGGCTGGGGTTTACGAGCAGTACTTC; clone size: many; V gene: TRBV6-2/TRBV6-3; J gene: TRBJ2-7; D gene: NA
CDR3 protein: CATTGILNEQFF; CDR3 DNA: TGTGCCACCACGGGAATCCTCAATGAGCAGTTCTTC; clone size: many; V gene: TRBV2; J gene: TRBJ2-1; D gene: NA